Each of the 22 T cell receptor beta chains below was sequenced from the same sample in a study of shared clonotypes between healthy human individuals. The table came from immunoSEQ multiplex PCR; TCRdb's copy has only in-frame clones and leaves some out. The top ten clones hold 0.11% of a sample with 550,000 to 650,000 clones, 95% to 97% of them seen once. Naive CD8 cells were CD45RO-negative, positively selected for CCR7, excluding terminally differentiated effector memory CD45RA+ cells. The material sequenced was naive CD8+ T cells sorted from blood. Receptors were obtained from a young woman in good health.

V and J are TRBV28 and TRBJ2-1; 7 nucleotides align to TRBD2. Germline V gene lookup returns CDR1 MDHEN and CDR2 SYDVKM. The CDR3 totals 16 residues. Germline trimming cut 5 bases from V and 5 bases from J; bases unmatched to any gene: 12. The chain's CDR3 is CASSPRALAAHNEQFF. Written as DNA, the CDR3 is TGTGCCAGCAGTCCCAGGGCCCTAGCGGCGCACAATGAGCAGTTCTTC.

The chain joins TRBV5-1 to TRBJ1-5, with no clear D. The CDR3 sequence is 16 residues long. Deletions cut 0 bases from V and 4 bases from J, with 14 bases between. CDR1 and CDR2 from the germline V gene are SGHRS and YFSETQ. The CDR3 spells CASSLVGGGGNQPQHF. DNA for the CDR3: TGCGCCAGCAGCTTGGTGGGCGGTGGTGGGAATCAGCCCCAGCATTTT.

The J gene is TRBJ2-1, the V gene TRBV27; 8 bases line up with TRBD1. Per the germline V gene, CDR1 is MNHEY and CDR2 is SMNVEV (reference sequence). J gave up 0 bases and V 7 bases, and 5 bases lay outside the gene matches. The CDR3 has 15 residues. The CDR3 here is CASTLTGGSYNEQFF. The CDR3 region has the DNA TGTGCCAGCACCCTCACAGGGGGCTCCTACAATGAGCAGTTCTTC.

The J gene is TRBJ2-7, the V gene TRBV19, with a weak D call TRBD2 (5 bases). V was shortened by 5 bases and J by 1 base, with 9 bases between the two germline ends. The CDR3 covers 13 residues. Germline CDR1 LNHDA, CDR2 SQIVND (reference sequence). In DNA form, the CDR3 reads TGTGCCAGTAGTCTCCCGGGGTCCTACGAGCAGTACTTC. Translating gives CASSLPGSYEQYF.

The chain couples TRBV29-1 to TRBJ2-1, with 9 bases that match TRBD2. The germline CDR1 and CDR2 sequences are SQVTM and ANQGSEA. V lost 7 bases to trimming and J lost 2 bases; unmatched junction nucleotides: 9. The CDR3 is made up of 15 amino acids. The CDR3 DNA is TGCAGCGCCCGTGGGCTAGCGGGAACCTACAATGAGCAGTTCTTC. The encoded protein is CSARGLAGTYNEQFF.

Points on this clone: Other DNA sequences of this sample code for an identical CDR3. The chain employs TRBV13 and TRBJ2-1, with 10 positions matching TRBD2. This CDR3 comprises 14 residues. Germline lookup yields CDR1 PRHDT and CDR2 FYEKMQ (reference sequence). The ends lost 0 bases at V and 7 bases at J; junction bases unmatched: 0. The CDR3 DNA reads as TGTGCCAGCAGCTTAGGTAGCGGGAGGAATGAGCAGTTCTTC. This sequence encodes CASSLGSGRNEQFF. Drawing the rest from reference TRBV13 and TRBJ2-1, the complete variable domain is AAGVIQSPRHLIKEKRETATLKCYPIPRHDTVYWYQQGPGQDPQFLISFYEKMQSDKGSIPDRFSAQQFSDYHSELNMSSLELGDSALYFCASSLGSGRNEQFFGPGTRLTVL.

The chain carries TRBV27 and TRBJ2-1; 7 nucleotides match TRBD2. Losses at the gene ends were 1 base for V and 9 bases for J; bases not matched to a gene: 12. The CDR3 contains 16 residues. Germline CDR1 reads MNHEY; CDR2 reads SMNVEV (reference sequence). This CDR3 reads CASSLLRAGERGEQFF. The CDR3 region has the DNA TGTGCCAGCAGTTTATTGCGGGCGGGGGAGCGGGGTGAGCAGTTCTTC.

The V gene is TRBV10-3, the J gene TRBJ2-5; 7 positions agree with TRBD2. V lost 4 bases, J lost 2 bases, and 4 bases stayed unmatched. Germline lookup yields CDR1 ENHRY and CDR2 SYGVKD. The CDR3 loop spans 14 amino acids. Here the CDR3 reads CAISAAGNQETQYF. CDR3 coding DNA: TGTGCCATCAGTGCAGCGGGAAATCAAGAGACCCAGTACTTC.

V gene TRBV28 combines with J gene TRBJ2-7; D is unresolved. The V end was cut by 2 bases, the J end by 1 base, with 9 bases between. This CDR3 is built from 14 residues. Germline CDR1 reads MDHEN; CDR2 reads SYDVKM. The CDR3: CASSLGDWSYEQYF. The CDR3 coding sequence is TGTGCCAGCAGTTTAGGTGACTGGTCCTACGAGCAGTACTTC.

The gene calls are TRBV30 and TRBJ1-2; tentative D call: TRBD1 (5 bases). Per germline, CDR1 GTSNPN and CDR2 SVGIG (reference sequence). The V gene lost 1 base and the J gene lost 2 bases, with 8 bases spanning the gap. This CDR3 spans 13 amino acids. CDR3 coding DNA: TGTGCCTGGAGTGGAAGGGGAAACTATGGCTACACCTTC. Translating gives CAWSGRGNYGYTF.

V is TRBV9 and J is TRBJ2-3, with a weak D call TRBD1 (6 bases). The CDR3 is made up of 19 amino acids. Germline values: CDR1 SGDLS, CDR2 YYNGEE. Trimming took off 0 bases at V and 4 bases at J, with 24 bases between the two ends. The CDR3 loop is CASSVDLGGATGGADTQYF. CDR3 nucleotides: TGTGCCAGCAGCGTAGATTTAGGAGGTGCGACAGGCGGCGCAGATACGCAGTATTTT. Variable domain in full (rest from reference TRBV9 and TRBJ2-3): DSGVTQTPKHLITATGQRVTLRCSPRSGDLSVYWYQQSLDQGLQFLIQYYNGEERAKGNILERFSAQQFPDLHSELNLSSLELGDSALYFCASSVDLGGATGGADTQYFGPGTRLTVL.

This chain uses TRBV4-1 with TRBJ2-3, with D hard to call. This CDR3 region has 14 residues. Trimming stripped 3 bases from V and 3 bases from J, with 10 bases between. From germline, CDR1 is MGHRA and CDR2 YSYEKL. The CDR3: CASSHIGRTDTQYF. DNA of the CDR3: TGCGCCAGCAGCCATATCGGACGGACAGATACGCAGTATTTT.

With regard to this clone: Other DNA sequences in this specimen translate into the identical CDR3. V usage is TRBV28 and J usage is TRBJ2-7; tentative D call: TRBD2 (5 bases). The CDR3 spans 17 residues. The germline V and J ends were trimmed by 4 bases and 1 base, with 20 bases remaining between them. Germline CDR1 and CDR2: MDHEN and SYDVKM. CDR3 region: CASSYRRKLGGSYEQYF. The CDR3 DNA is TGTGCCAGCAGTTACAGAAGGAAACTAGGTGGGTCCTACGAGCAGTACTTC. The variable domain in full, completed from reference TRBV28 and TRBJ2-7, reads DVKVTQSSRYLVKRTGEKVFLECVQDMDHENMFWYRQDPGLGLRLIYFSYDVKMKEKGDIPEGYSVSREKKERFSLILESASTNQTSMYLCASSYRRKLGGSYEQYFGPGTRLTVT.

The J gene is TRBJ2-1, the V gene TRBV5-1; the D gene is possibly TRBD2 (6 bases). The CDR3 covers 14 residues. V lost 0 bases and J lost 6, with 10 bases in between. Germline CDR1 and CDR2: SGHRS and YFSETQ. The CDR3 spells CASSLDRGLNEQFF. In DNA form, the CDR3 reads TGCGCCAGCAGCTTGGATAGGGGACTCAATGAGCAGTTCTTC.

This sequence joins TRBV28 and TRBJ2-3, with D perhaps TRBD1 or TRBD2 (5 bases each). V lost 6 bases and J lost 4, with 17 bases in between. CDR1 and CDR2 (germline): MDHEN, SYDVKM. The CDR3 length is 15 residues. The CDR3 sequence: CASRNPGPAADTQYF. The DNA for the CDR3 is TGTGCCAGCAGGAATCCGGGACCCGCGGCAGATACGCAGTATTTT.

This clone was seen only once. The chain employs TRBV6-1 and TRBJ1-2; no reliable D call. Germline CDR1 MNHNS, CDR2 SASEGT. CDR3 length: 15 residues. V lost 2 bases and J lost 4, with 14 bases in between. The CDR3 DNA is TGTGCCAGCAGTGAATTCATAACAGAAAGCTATGGCTACACCTTC. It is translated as CASSEFITESYGYTF.

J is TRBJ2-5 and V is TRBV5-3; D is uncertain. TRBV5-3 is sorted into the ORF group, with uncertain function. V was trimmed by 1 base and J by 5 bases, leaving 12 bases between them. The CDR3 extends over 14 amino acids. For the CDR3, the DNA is TGTGCCAGAAGCTTGACGACGGTGGAGGAGACCCAGTACTTC. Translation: CARSLTTVEETQYF.

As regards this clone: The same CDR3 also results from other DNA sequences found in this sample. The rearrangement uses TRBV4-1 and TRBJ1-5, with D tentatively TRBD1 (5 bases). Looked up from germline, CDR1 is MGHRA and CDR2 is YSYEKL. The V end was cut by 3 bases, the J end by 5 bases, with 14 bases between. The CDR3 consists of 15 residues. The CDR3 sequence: CASSQTGTGYQPQHF. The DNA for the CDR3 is TGCGCCAGCAGCCAGACCGGGACTGGGTATCAGCCCCAGCATTTT.

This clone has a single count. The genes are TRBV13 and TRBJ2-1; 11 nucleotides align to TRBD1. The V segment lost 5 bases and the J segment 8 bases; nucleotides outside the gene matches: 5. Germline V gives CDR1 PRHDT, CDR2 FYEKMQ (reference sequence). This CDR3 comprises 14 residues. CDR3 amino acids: CASSAGTGGYEQFF. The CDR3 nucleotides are TGTGCCAGCAGCGCCGGGACAGGGGGGTATGAGCAGTTCTTC.

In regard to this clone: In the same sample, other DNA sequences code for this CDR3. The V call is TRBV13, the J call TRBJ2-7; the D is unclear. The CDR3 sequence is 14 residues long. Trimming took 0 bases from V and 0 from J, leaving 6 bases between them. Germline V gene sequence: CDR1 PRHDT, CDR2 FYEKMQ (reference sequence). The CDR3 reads CASSLGGSSYEQYF. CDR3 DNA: TGTGCCAGCAGCTTAGGGGGAAGCTCCTACGAGCAGTACTTC. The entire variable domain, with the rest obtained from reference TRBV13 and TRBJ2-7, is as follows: AAGVIQSPRHLIKEKRETATLKCYPIPRHDTVYWYQQGPGQDPQFLISFYEKMQSDKGSIPDRFSAQQFSDYHSELNMSSLELGDSALYFCASSLGGSSYEQYFGPGTRLTVT.

CDR3 in amino acids: CASSVTGGVQPQHF. DNA of the CDR3: TGTGCCAGCAGTGTGACAGGGGGCGTTCAGCCCCAGCATTTT. The chain has TRBV27 and TRBJ1-5; 10 bases map to TRBD1. Germline V CDR1 and CDR2: MNHEY, SMNVEV (reference sequence). CDR3 size: 14 residues. V was clipped by 5 bases and J by 6 bases; unmatched bases: 4.

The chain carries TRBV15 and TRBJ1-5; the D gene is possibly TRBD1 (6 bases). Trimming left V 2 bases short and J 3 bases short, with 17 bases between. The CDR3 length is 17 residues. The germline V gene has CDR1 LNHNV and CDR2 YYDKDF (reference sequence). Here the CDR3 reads CATSRKHREVVNQPQHF. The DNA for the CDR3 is TGTGCCACCAGCAGAAAGCACAGGGAGGTGGTCAATCAGCCCCAGCATTTT.